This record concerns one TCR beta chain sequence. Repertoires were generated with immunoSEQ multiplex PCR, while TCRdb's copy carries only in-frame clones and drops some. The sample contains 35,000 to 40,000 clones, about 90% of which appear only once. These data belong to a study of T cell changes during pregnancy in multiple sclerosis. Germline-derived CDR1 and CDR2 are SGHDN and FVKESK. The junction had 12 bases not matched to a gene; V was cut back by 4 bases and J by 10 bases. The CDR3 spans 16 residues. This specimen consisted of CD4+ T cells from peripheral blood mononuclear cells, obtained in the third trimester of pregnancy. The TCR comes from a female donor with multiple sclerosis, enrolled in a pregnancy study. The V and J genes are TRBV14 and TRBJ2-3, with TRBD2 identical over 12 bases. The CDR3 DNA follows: TGTGCCAGCAGCCGCCCGATGACTAGCGGGAGATCAGCGCAGTATTTT. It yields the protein CASSRPMTSGRSAQYF.